This T cell receptor beta chain stems from a study of T cell responses to AZD1222 COVID-19 vaccine. Sequencing was performed with immunoSEQ multiplex PCR; in TCRdb, only in-frame clones are kept and a portion is missing. The sample shows 95,000 to 150,000 clones, about 85% of them seen only once. A single count supports this clone. CDR1 and CDR2 (germline): MDHEN, SYDVKM. V was pared by 6 bases and J by 4 bases, with 2 bases of the junction left unmatched. This CDR3 has 13 residues. The receptor's source is an adult in good health. Material: peripheral blood, obtained on day 0 of AZD1222 vaccination. The chain has TRBV28 and TRBJ2-5; TRBD1 matches at 10 bases. CDR3 bases: TGTGCCAGCAGAGGGACAGGGGTAGAGACCCAGTACTTC. Encoded protein: CASRGTGVETQYF.